Presented here are 18 T cell receptor beta chains from one specimen sequenced in a study of T cells in Graves' hyperthyroidism and ophthalmopathy. RNA transcripts gave rise to amplified TCR beta CDR3 regions. When the TCR CDR3 underwent first-round RT-PCR, the HTBI primer set was used. TCRdb ran MiXCR on the multiplex PCR reads and lists one entry per CDR3 protein. The sample contains approximately 690,000 distinct CDR3 sequences, approximately 14% of which appear only once. The sequenced sample was blood. All receptors derive from a woman in her forties or fifties with Graves' ophthalmopathy.

This clonotype was picked up many times. The CDR3 coding sequence is TGTGCCAGCAGTTACTCACGACGGAGGGTAGGAAACGAGCAGTACTTC. Translated: CASSYSRRRVGNEQYF. The chain carries TRBV6-6 and TRBJ2-7; tentative D call: TRBD2 (6 bases). Germline lookup yields CDR1 MNHNY and CDR2 SVGAGI (reference sequence). Between the trimmed V and J ends, which lost 0 bases and 5 bases, there was a span of 17 bases. The CDR3 is 16 residues long.

The table lists this clonotype with many counts. The chain carries TRBV5-5 and TRBJ2-5; 8 nucleotides line up with TRBD2. This CDR3 contains 16 residues. V was pared by 4 bases and J by 1 base, with 9 bases of the junction left unmatched. Per germline, CDR1 SGHKS and CDR2 YYEKEE (reference sequence). The CDR3 bases are TGTGCCAGCAGCACACTTAGCGGGGCACGCCAAGAGACCCAGTACTTC. It is translated as CASSTLSGARQETQYF.

This clonotype was detected only a few times. The DNA of the CDR3 is TGTGCCAGCTCACGACAGGGTAATGAAAAACTGTTTTTT. As protein: CASSRQGNEKLFF. The V and J genes are TRBV18 and TRBJ1-4; 7 bases line up with TRBD1. This CDR3 has 13 residues. In germline, CDR1 is KGHSH, CDR2 LQKENI. Losses at the gene ends were 4 bases for V and 4 bases for J; bases not matched to a gene: 0.

The gene calls are TRBV5-1 and TRBJ1-3; D call uncertain. The germline CDR1 and CDR2 sequences are SGHRS and YFSETQ. The V end lost 1 base, the J end lost 0 bases, and 11 bases lay between the germline ends. The CDR3 has 16 residues. The CDR3 sequence: CASSLMSGSSGNTIYF. In DNA form, the CDR3 reads TGCGCCAGCAGCTTGATGTCCGGGAGCTCTGGAAACACCATATATTTT.

This clonotype was picked up many times. The chain recombines TRBV18 with TRBJ1-6; a possible D gene is TRBD1 (5 bases). V lost 4 bases to trimming and J lost 6 bases, with 13 bases between them. This CDR3 is built from 15 residues. Germline CDR1 is KGHSH and CDR2 is LQKENI. CDR3 in amino acids: CASSQQTEINSPLHF. The CDR3 DNA follows: TGTGCCAGCTCACAACAGACAGAGATTAATTCACCCCTCCACTTT. The full variable domain, with the rest looked up from reference TRBV18 and TRBJ1-6, is NAGVMQNPRHLVRRRGQEARLRCSPMKGHSHVYWYRQLPEEGLKFMVYLQKENIIDESGMPKERFSAEFPKEGPSILRIQQVVRGDSAAYFCASSQQTEINSPLHFGNGTRLTVT.

This clonotype has a count of ten or more. The J gene is TRBJ2-5, the V gene TRBV6-2 or TRBV6-3, with D unclear. Trimming took off 2 bases at V and 1 base at J, with 14 bases between the two ends. The V gene's germline CDR1 is MNHEY and CDR2 SVGEGT. The CDR3 loop spans 16 amino acids. The CDR3 here is CASSYGAWQTQETQYF. DNA for the CDR3: TGTGCCAGCAGTTACGGTGCGTGGCAGACCCAAGAGACCCAGTACTTC.

This chain links TRBV24-1 with TRBJ1-1; no definite D call. Trimming cost V 8 bases and J 5 bases, with 8 bases left between them. In germline, CDR1 is KGHDR, CDR2 SFDVKD. The CDR3 is made up of 11 amino acids. Here the CDR3 DNA reads TGTGCCACCACTCGTGGTACTGAAGCTTTCTTT. This encodes CATTRGTEAFF.

This clonotype has just a few counts. V is TRBV9 and J is TRBJ1-6; D might be TRBD1 (6 bases). V was cut by 0 bases and J by 7 bases, with 11 bases left in between. In germline, CDR1 is SGDLS, CDR2 YYNGEE. The CDR3 has 15 amino acids. The CDR3 here is CASSVEGDLNSPLHF. The CDR3 DNA reads as TGTGCCAGCAGCGTAGAGGGGGACTTAAATTCACCCCTCCACTTT.

This clonotype was counted ten times or more. The CDR3 DNA sequence: TGTGCCAGCAGGGGGACAGGGGTGAATGAGCAGTTCTTC. As protein: CASRGTGVNEQFF. V is TRBV7-9 and J is TRBJ2-1; the match to TRBD1 covers 10 bases. The germline CDR1 and CDR2 sequences are SEHNR and FQNEAQ (reference sequence). V shed 6 bases, J shed 7 bases, and the junction held 3 bases outside the gene matches. This CDR3 comprises 13 residues. The variable domain in full, completed from reference TRBV7-9 and TRBJ2-1, reads DTGVSQNPRHKITKRGQNVTFRCDPISEHNRLYWYRQTLGQGPEFLTYFQNEAQLEKSRLLSDRFSAERPKGSFSTLEIQRTEQGDSAMYLCASRGTGVNEQFFGPGTRLTVL.

This clonotype was seen ten or more times. The rearrangement joins TRBV11-2 to TRBJ2-7, with 10 nucleotides matching TRBD2. The germline CDR1 and CDR2 sequences are SGHAT and FQNNGV. J was trimmed by 4 bases and V by 5 bases; bases with no gene match: 5. The CDR3 contains 14 residues. The CDR3 nucleotides are TGTGCCAGCAGCCTTAGCGGGAGGAGGTACGAGCAGTACTTC. Its translation: CASSLSGRRYEQYF. Filled out from reference TRBV11-2 and TRBJ2-7, the complete variable domain reads EAGVAQSPRYKIIEKRQSVAFWCNPISGHATLYWYQQILGQGPKLLIQFQNNGVVDDSQLPKDRFSAERLKGVDSTLKIQPAKLEDSAVYLCASSLSGRRYEQYFGPGTRLTVT.

On this clonotype: A much larger clonotype is one base distant, so this may be a read error. This chain joins TRBV27 and TRBJ2-7; 9 positions match TRBD2. CDR1 MNHEY and CDR2 SMNVEV come from the germline V gene (reference sequence). With 5 bases clipped from V and 2 bases from J, the junction kept 13 bases outside the gene matches. The CDR3 consists of 17 residues. This chain's CDR3 is CASSDLLGGRGTYEQYF. CDR3 nucleotides: TGTGCCAGCAGTGATTTGCTCGGCGGGAGGGGGACCTACGAGCAGTACTTC.

This clonotype showed up many times. V and J are TRBV6-2 or TRBV6-3 and TRBJ1-1, with TRBD1 matching over 8 bases. Trimming cost V 5 bases and J 6 bases; bases outside gene matches: 8. The CDR3 has 14 amino acids. Germline lookup yields CDR1 MNHEY and CDR2 SVGEGT. In nucleotides, the CDR3 is TGTGCCAGCAGTCAGGACAGGGAGACCTCTGAAGCTTTCTTT. Encoded protein: CASSQDRETSEAFF.

The genes are TRBV10-3 and TRBJ2-7; 9 bases agree with TRBD2. The CDR3 totals 14 residues. The germline V gene has CDR1 ENHRY and CDR2 SYGVKD. V shed 6 bases, J shed 0 bases, and the junction held 3 bases outside the gene matches. In nucleotides, the CDR3 is TGTGCCATCAGAACGACTAGCGGCTCCTACGAGCAGTACTTC. Amino acids: CAIRTTSGSYEQYF.

This clonotype was counted between two and nine times. The chain links TRBV29-1 to TRBJ2-2; 13 nucleotides agree with TRBD2. Germline trimming cut 7 bases from V and 4 bases from J; bases unmatched to any gene: 9. The CDR3 has 16 residues. CDR1 is SQVTM and CDR2 is ANQGSEA in the germline V gene. CDR3 sequence (DNA): TGCAGCGCCGGGACTAGCGGGAACCCTAGCACCGGGGAGCTGTTTTTT. Translating it yields CSAGTSGNPSTGELFF.

This clonotype turned up a few times. V is TRBV20-1 and J is TRBJ2-4, with TRBD1 matching 9 bases. CDR3 size: 13 residues. CDR1 is DFQATT, CDR2 SNEGSKA, per germline (reference sequence). V lost 3 bases to trimming and J lost 6 bases; unmatched junction nucleotides: 3. CDR3 DNA sequence: TGCAGTGCTAGGGTGGGACAGGGAAACATTCAGTACTTC. This gives the protein CSARVGQGNIQYF.

This clonotype was counted only a few times. The chain combines TRBV5-4 with TRBJ2-2; D possibly matches TRBD1 or TRBD2 (7 bases each). The CDR3 sequence is 15 residues long. With 4 bases removed from V and 4 bases from J, the gap between germline ends came to 14 bases. The germline gives CDR1 SGHNT, CDR2 YYREEE (reference sequence). The CDR3 sequence is CASSPDREGTGELFF. CDR3 in DNA: TGTGCCAGCAGCCCTGACAGGGAGGGCACCGGGGAGCTGTTTTTT.

The chain carries TRBV19 and TRBJ2-2; possibly TRBD2 for D (6 bases). Germline CDR1 reads LNHDA; CDR2 reads SQIVND (reference sequence). Trimming shortened V by 5 bases and J by 3 bases, and 13 bases separated the two germline ends. The CDR3 runs 15 residues. CDR3 in amino acids: CASSVTGTDTGELFF. The CDR3 nucleotides are TGTGCCAGTAGTGTTACCGGGACTGACACCGGGGAGCTGTTTTTT.

In regard to this clonotype: Since a much larger clone is just one base distant, this may be a read error. The chain carries TRBV9 and TRBJ2-7; a possible D gene is TRBD1 (6 bases). The CDR3 totals 15 residues. The germline CDR1 and CDR2 sequences are SGDLS and YYNGEE. CDR3 DNA: TGTGCCAGCAGCGTAGGTGGAACACAGGGTAGCGAGCAGTGCTTC. This codes for CASSVGGTQGSEQCF.